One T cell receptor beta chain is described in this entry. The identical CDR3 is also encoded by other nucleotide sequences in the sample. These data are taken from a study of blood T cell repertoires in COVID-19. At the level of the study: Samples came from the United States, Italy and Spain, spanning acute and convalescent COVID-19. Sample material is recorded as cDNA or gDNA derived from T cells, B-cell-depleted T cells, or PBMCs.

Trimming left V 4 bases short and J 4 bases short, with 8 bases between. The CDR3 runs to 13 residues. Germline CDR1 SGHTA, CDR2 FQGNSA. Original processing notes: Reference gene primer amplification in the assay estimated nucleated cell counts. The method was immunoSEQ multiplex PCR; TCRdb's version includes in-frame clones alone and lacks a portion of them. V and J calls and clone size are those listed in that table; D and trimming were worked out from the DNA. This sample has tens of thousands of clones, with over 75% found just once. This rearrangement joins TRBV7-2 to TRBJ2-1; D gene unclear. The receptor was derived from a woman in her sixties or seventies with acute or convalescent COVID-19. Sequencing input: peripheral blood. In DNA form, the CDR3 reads TGTGCCAGCAGCTCCGAACTGTACAATGAGCAGTTCTTC. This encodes CASSSELYNEQFF.